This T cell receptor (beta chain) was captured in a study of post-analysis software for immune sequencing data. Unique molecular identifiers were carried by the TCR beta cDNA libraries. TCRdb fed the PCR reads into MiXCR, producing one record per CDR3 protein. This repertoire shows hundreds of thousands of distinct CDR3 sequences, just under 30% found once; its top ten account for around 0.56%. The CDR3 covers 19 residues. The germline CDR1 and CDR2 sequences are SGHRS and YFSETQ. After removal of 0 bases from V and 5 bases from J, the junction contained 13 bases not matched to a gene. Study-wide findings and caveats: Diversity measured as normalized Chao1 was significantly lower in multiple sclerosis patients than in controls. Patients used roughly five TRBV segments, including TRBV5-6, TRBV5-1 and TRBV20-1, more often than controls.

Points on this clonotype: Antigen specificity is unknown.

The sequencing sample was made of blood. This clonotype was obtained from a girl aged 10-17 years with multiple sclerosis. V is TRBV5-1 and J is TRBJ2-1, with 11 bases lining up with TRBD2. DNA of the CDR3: TGCGCCAGCAGCTTGGTCCCTTTGAGGACTAGCGGGCGAGACAATGAGCAGTTCTTC. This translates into CASSLVPLRTSGRDNEQFF.